The clone carrying this TCR beta chain was detected only once. Its antigen is currently unknown. This record comes from a study of shared clonotypes between healthy human individuals. Study background: Each donor contributed plates that comprised three CD4 naive, three CD4 memory, two CD8 naive and one CD8 memory.

Study outcomes and limitations: Genetic and exposure-history diversity was limited by the few donors. Rarefaction exposed incomplete sorted-subset sequencing despite large depth.

The table came from immunoSEQ multiplex PCR; TCRdb's copy has only in-frame clones and leaves some out. The repertoire holds approximately 740,000 clones, with roughly 70% as singletons. Germline CDR1 is MNHEY and CDR2 is SMNVEV (reference sequence). CDR3 length: 12 residues. Deletions cut 3 bases from V and 4 bases from J, with 4 bases between. This receptor was taken from a woman between 25 and 40 years old in good health. What was sequenced was memory CD4+ T cells sorted from blood. Subset here: CD45RA-negative fraction. This chain joins TRBV27 and TRBJ2-1; D ambiguous. Here the CDR3 reads CASSFGYNEQFF. The CDR3 DNA sequence: TGTGCCAGCAGTTTTGGTTACAATGAGCAGTTCTTC.